These T cell receptor beta chains were read from a single sample in a study of cytomegalovirus exposure and HLA in healthy donors. Profiling relied on immunoSEQ multiplex PCR, and the TCRdb table lists in-frame clones only, not all of them. The sample holds about 130,000 clones, roughly 70% seen once. Sequencing was performed on PBMCs. The receptors originated from a man aged 18 to 29 in good health and CMV-seropositive. CDR3s include the opening cysteine and the closing phenylalanine or tryptophan. D genes are given only for firm matches. Clone sizes are given selectively: once, few, many, or a class where the clone is expanded.

abundance | j_gene | v_gene | d_gene | CDR3nt | CDR3aa
- | TRBJ2-5 | TRBV6-5 | TRBD2 | TGTGCCAGCAGCTCCGGACTAGCGGGGGCCATTTACTTC | CASSSGLAGAIYF
- | TRBJ1-2 | TRBV5-1 | TRBD1 | TGCGCCAGCAGCTATCCGGGACAGACCTATGGCTACACCTTC | CASSYPGQTYGYTF
- | TRBJ2-3 | TRBV7-6 | - | TGTGCCAGCAGCTTAAGCCATATGGGGGGAATAGATACGCAGTATTTT | CASSLSHMGGIDTQYF
- | TRBJ2-1 | TRBV7-9 | TRBD2 | TGTGCCAGCAGCCCCGTCGGGGGGGCGTCCTACAATGAGCAGTTCTTC | CASSPVGGASYNEQFF
- | TRBJ2-1 | TRBV7-2 | TRBD2 | TGTGCCAGCAGCACTAGACTAGCGGGGGGCCGCTACAATGAGCAGTTCTTC | CASSTRLAGGRYNEQFF
once | TRBJ1-2 | TRBV20-1 | - | TGCAGTGCGGGCTATACCTACACCTTC | CSAGYTYTF
- | TRBJ1-2 | TRBV6-5 | - | TGTGCCAGCAGTCGTCAGGGGATTGGCTATGGCTACACCTTC | CASSRQGIGYGYTF
- | TRBJ1-2 | TRBV13 | TRBD1 | TGTGCCAGCAGCTTAGGCCCCAGGGGGTATTATGGCTACACCTTC | CASSLGPRGYYGYTF
- | TRBJ2-1 | TRBV7-6 | - | TGTGCCAGCAGCTTAAGGGACTCACGGAATGAGCAGTTCTTC | CASSLRDSRNEQFF
- | TRBJ2-7 | TRBV28 | TRBD2 | TGTGCCAGCAGTCCACGACTAGCGGGCTACTCCTACGAGCAGTACTTC | CASSPRLAGYSYEQYF
- | TRBJ1-4 | TRBV29-1 | - | TGCAGCGTTGCTCGGAATGAAAAACTGTTTTTT | CSVARNEKLFF
- | TRBJ2-5 | TRBV28 | TRBD1 | TGTGCCAGCAGTTCCCCCCAACAGGGGTCAGGGCAAGAGACCCAGTACTTC | CASSSPQQGSGQETQYF
- | TRBJ2-2 | TRBV6-1 | TRBD1 | TGTGCCAGCAGGCGGGACAGGGAAAACACCGGGGAGCTGTTTTTT | CASRRDRENTGELFF
- | TRBJ2-1 | TRBV7-6 | TRBD2 | TGTGCCAGCAGCCGCCGGCCCAGCGGCGGGAGGCAAACCTACAATGAGCAGTTCTTC | CASSRRPSGGRQTYNEQFF
- | TRBJ1-2 | TRBV6-5 | - | TGTGCCAGCAGTCCCCTGAGGCAAGCTAACTATGGCTACACCTTC | CASSPLRQANYGYTF
- | TRBJ1-5 | TRBV28 | TRBD1 | TGTGCCAGCCGGACAGGGGGCGTTCAGCCCCAGCATTTT | CASRTGGVQPQHF
- | TRBJ1-6 | TRBV6-5 | - | TGTGCCAGCAGTTACACAAAGAATAATTCACCCCTCCACTTT | CASSYTKNNSPLHF
- | TRBJ1-2 | TRBV4-3 | - | TGCGCCAGCAGCCAAGAGGCCGGTTCAGGTGACGGCTACACCTTC | CASSQEAGSGDGYTF
few | TRBJ2-5 | TRBV5-1 | TRBD2 | TGCGCCAGCAGGTGGCGGGAGGGCCGAGAGACCCAGTACTTC | CASRWREGRETQYF
- | TRBJ1-1 | TRBV10-3 | - | TGTGCCATCAGCTCCCAGGGCACTGAAGCTTTCTTT | CAISSQGTEAFF
once | TRBJ2-1 | TRBV11-3 | TRBD1 | TGTGCCAGCAGCTTGCCGGGACAGTCCTACAATGAGCAGTTCTTC | CASSLPGQSYNEQFF
- | TRBJ2-1 | TRBV14 | TRBD2 | TGTGCCAGCAGCCAGGACCCGCCGGGACTAGTGTTTGCGCAGTTCTTC | CASSQDPPGLVFAQFF
- | TRBJ1-5 | TRBV6-5 | TRBD1 | TGTGCCAGCGGACGACAGGGGAGCCAGCCCCAGCATTTT | CASGRQGSQPQHF
once | TRBJ2-7 | TRBV6-4 | - | TGTGCCAGCAGAGCGGGCCCCGGAGACTACTACGAGCAGTACTTC | CASRAGPGDYYEQYF
- | TRBJ2-7 | TRBV7-9 | TRBD1 | TGTGCCAGCAGCTCACAGGGGGGTAACTACGAGCAGTACTTC | CASSSQGGNYEQYF
once | TRBJ2-7 | TRBV7-9 | TRBD1 | TGTGCCAGCAGGAGGGACAGGGGGTCCTACGAGCAGTACTTC | CASRRDRGSYEQYF
once | TRBJ1-4 | TRBV18 | - | TGTGCCAGCTCACCACCGGGGGGAAAGGATGAAAAACTGTTTTTT | CASSPPGGKDEKLFF
- | TRBJ2-5 | TRBV5-1 | - | TGCGCCAGCAGCTCGGGACTGGGAGAGACCCAGTACTTC | CASSSGLGETQYF
- | TRBJ1-1 | TRBV7-8 | TRBD1 | TGTGCCAGCAGCCCGGACAGGGGATTGAACACTGAAGCTTTCTTT | CASSPDRGLNTEAFF
- | TRBJ2-6 | TRBV7-3 | TRBD2 | TGTGCCAGCAGCGCTAGCGGGAGGGCCCTTGGGGCCAACGTCCTGACTTTC | CASSASGRALGANVLTF
- | TRBJ1-1 | TRBV29-1 | - | TGCAGCGTTGAAGGCCAGGGGCTGGGCACTGAAGCTTTCTTT | CSVEGQGLGTEAFF
- | TRBJ2-7 | TRBV5-8 | - | TGTGCCAGCAGCCCGAGCGGGTCCTCCTACGAGCAGTACTTC | CASSPSGSSYEQYF
- | TRBJ1-6 | TRBV4-2 | - | TGTGCCAGCAGCCAAGATTTTCAGGGGCAGAGGTCACCCCTCCACTTT | CASSQDFQGQRSPLHF
- | TRBJ1-1 | TRBV2 | - | TGTGCTAGCAGTCACCGGCAGGGCGCTGAAGCTTTCTTT | CASSHRQGAEAFF
- | TRBJ1-2 | TRBV27 | - | TGTGCCAGCAGTGGAATTACATGGGGAGTGGGTGGCTACACCTTC | CASSGITWGVGGYTF
- | TRBJ1-2 | TRBV28 | TRBD1 | TGTGCCAGCAGTTTGGACAGGAGGAGTTTTGACTATGGCTACACCTTC | CASSLDRRSFDYGYTF
- | TRBJ1-5 | TRBV19 | - | TGTGCCAGTAGGGGGGACATCGGCAATCAGCCCCAGCATTTT | CASRGDIGNQPQHF
- | TRBJ1-1 | TRBV5-1 | - | TGCGCCAGCAGCCCCCCCGCCGGGGACACTGAAGCTTTCTTT | CASSPPAGDTEAFF
- | TRBJ1-2 | TRBV18 | TRBD1 | TGTGCCAGCTCTCCTCCGGTCACAGGGGGCTCCTATGGCTACACCTTC | CASSPPVTGGSYGYTF
once | TRBJ1-4 | TRBV20-1 | - | TGCAGTGCTATGGGACTTGAAAAACTGTTTTTT | CSAMGLEKLFF
- | TRBJ1-2 | TRBV2 | TRBD1 | TGTGCCAGCAGTGAGGGGACAGGGTACTATGGCTACACCTTC | CASSEGTGYYGYTF
- | TRBJ1-2 | TRBV10-3 | - | TGTGCCATCAGTGGAATCGAAAGGGGGTACGATGGCTACACCTTC | CAISGIERGYDGYTF
- | TRBJ2-7 | TRBV18 | - | TGTGCCAGCTCACCACTTCGGGACATAGGCGAGCAGTACTTC | CASSPLRDIGEQYF
once | TRBJ2-1 | TRBV7-7 | - | TGTGCTAGCAGCGAAGAGAGATACAATGAGCAGTTCTTC | CASSEERYNEQFF
- | TRBJ1-1 | TRBV27 | - | TGTGCCAGCAGTTTTCGGGGGAGTTCCGCAGCTTTCTTT | CASSFRGSSAAFF
once | TRBJ2-1 | TRBV6-5 | - | TGTGCCAGCAGTCCATCCAACAATGAGCAGTTCTTC | CASSPSNNEQFF
- | TRBJ2-7 | TRBV7-2 | TRBD2 | TGTGCCAGCAGCCCCGGACTAGCCTCGCAGCAGTACTTC | CASSPGLASQQYF
few | TRBJ2-7 | TRBV5-1 | TRBD2 | TGCGCCAGCAGCTTCGGGAGCGGGGGGTTCTCCTACGAGCAGTACTTC | CASSFGSGGFSYEQYF